The 26 T cell receptor beta chains below come from one sample, sequenced in a study of blood T cell repertoires in COVID-19. Assay: immunoSEQ multiplex PCR; the TCRdb copy retains only in-frame clones and omits some. The data show about 39,000 clones, with approximately 86% seen just once and 20% to 25% held by the top ten. What was sequenced was peripheral blood. The receptor source for this set is a man aged 60-69 years with acute or convalescent COVID-19.

This chain links TRBV5-1 with TRBJ2-3, with 8 nucleotides matching TRBD1. Germline V gene data show CDR1 as SGHRS and CDR2 as YFSETQ. The CDR3 sequence is 15 residues long. After removal of 3 bases from V and 5 bases from J, the junction contained 8 bases not matched to a gene. The CDR3 DNA is TGCGCCAGCAGCTCAGGACAGGGCACGGGAGATACGCAGTATTTT. Translating it yields CASSSGQGTGDTQYF.

V is TRBV5-1 and J is TRBJ2-2; a possible D gene is TRBD1 (6 bases). Germline V gene sequence: CDR1 SGHRS, CDR2 YFSETQ. The CDR3 runs 16 residues. Between the trimmed V and J ends, which lost 0 bases and 6 bases, there was a span of 15 bases. The DNA of the CDR3 is TGCGCCAGCAGCTTGGTTAGCAGGGGTCGGGCCGGGGAGCTGTTTTTT. This gives the protein CASSLVSRGRAGELFF.

The rearrangement links TRBV2 to TRBJ2-3, with TRBD1 matching 7 bases. The CDR3 is 15 residues long. Trimming took 4 bases from V and 2 from J; bases not matched to a gene: 6. Germline CDR1 is SNHLY and CDR2 is FYNNEI. CDR3 in DNA: TGTGCCAGCAGTGGACAGGGAAGAGACACAGATACGCAGTATTTT. Translated, it gives CASSGQGRDTDTQYF.

This chain links TRBV5-1 with TRBJ2-3, with a possible D match to TRBD1 (6 bases). Trimming cost V 2 bases and J 0 bases, with 10 bases left between them. The CDR3 has 15 residues. Germline V CDR1 and CDR2: SGHRS, YFSETQ. CDR3 loop: CASSFLGQSTDTQYF. CDR3 sequence (DNA): TGCGCCAGCAGCTTTCTTGGACAGAGCACAGATACGCAGTATTTT.

The rearrangement links TRBV5-1 to TRBJ2-5, with 8 bases matching TRBD1. The CDR3 is made up of 15 amino acids. The germline gives CDR1 SGHRS, CDR2 YFSETQ. V was clipped by 0 bases and J by 4 bases; unmatched bases: 5. CDR3 protein: CASSLAGTGGETQYF. The CDR3 region has the DNA TGCGCCAGCAGCTTGGCCGGGACAGGAGGAGAGACCCAGTACTTC.

This clone is a singleton in its sample. The genes are TRBV7-9 and TRBJ1-1; possibly TRBD1 for D (5 bases). With 1 base removed from V and 5 bases from J, the gap between germline ends came to 14 bases. This CDR3 comprises 15 residues. In germline, CDR1 is SEHNR, CDR2 FQNEAQ (reference sequence). In nucleotides, the CDR3 is TGTGCCAGCAGCTTAGGCGGGGCGGGGGGGACTGAAGCTTTCTTT. It specifies CASSLGGAGGTEAFF.

This clone occurred once. This same CDR3 is encoded by further DNA sequences in the sample. This chain connects TRBV20-1 to TRBJ1-1, with D unclear. This CDR3 has 11 amino acids. Germline CDR1 and CDR2: DFQATT and SNEGSKA (reference sequence). V dropped 3 bases and J dropped 1 base, with 3 bases sitting between them. For the CDR3, the DNA is TGCAGTGCTAGGGCGAACACTGAAGCTTTCTTT. It codes for CSARANTEAFF.

The V call is TRBV10-2, the J call TRBJ1-6, with TRBD1 matching 7 bases. The CDR3 contains 15 residues. Germline CDR1 and CDR2: WSHSY and SAAADI. V was pared by 7 bases and J by 7 bases, with 10 bases of the junction left unmatched. The chain's CDR3 is CASTEEGARNSPLHF. In nucleotides, the CDR3 is TGCGCCAGCACCGAGGAGGGGGCGCGCAATTCACCCCTCCACTTT.

The gene calls are TRBV19 and TRBJ2-3, with D perhaps TRBD2 (5 bases). Trimming removed 6 bases from V and 0 bases from J, with 19 bases in between. The CDR3 has 17 residues. Per germline, CDR1 LNHDA and CDR2 SQIVND (reference sequence). The CDR3 bases are TGTGCCAGTAGGCTGGGTACCGGGATCCCTAGCACAGATACGCAGTATTTT. This gives the protein CASRLGTGIPSTDTQYF.

V and J are TRBV7-9 and TRBJ1-6; 8 bases align to TRBD1. The germline V gene has CDR1 SEHNR and CDR2 FQNEAQ (reference sequence). The J segment lost 9 bases and the V segment lost 3 bases, leaving 7 bases of the junction unmatched. The CDR3 is 15 residues long. The CDR3 DNA reads as TGTGCCAGCAGCTTTAGTCCAGGGGGCGGTTCACCCCTCCACTTT. It translates to CASSFSPGGGSPLHF.

The chain has TRBV28 and TRBJ2-7, with D perhaps matching TRBD1 (5 bases). The CDR3 extends over 15 amino acids. Trimming stripped 4 bases from V and 2 bases from J, with 15 bases between. The germline V gene encodes CDR1 MDHEN and CDR2 SYDVKM. This chain's CDR3 is CASSSLTEPTYEQYF. DNA of the CDR3: TGTGCCAGCAGTTCGCTGACAGAACCTACCTACGAGCAGTACTTC.

The V gene is TRBV13, the J gene TRBJ2-7; 12 bases map to TRBD2. This CDR3 spans 15 amino acids. The germline gives CDR1 PRHDT, CDR2 FYEKMQ (reference sequence). The V and J ends lost 5 bases and 6 bases, in that order; junction bases with no gene match: 8. The CDR3 bases are TGTGCCAGCAGCGACTCCGGGACTAGCGGGTCCGAGCAGTACTTC. Protein product: CASSDSGTSGSEQYF.

Comment on this clone: A read error may produce the germline difference seen at one junction end. This chain uses TRBV9 with TRBJ1-2; D remains ambiguous. CDR3 size: 11 residues. Germline V gene data show CDR1 as SGDLS and CDR2 as YYNGEE. The CDR3 region is CASSVEGTPAF. The CDR3 region has the DNA TGTGCCAGCAGCGTAGAAGGTACTCCAGCGTTC.

The chain links TRBV25-1 to TRBJ2-2; the match to TRBD1 covers 7 bases. The CDR3 is made up of 18 amino acids. V dropped 2 bases and J dropped 7; count of bases not matched to a gene: 16. Germline V gives CDR1 MGHDK, CDR2 SYGVNS. The CDR3 loop is CASSERTLLTGWDGELFF. The CDR3 nucleotides read TGTGCCAGCAGTGAACGGACTCTTTTGACAGGGTGGGACGGGGAGCTGTTTTTT.

The rearrangement uses TRBV6-5 and TRBJ2-2, with a tentative D call TRBD1 (6 bases). The CDR3 is 13 residues long. Germline-derived CDR1 and CDR2 are MNHEY and SVGAGI. Trimming took off 7 bases at V and 7 bases at J, with 13 bases between the two ends. CDR3 nucleotide sequence: TGTGCCAGCACCCTTACAGGGCACGGGGAGCTGTTTTTT. Translating it yields CASTLTGHGELFF.

This chain connects TRBV10-1 to TRBJ2-6, with D unclear. The germline CDR1 and CDR2 sequences are WNHNN and SYGVQD (reference sequence). Trimming removed 11 bases from V and 9 bases from J, with 17 bases in between. The length of the CDR3 is 13 residues. CDR3 in amino acids: CADRTKSGNVLTF. The CDR3 DNA reads TGCGCCGATCGCACAAAGTCGGGCAACGTCCTGACTTTC.

This rearrangement joins TRBV5-1 to TRBJ2-1; D is perhaps TRBD2 (6 bases). V lost 5 bases to trimming and J lost 1 base, with 16 bases between them. This CDR3 is built from 16 residues. Germline CDR1 reads SGHRS; CDR2 reads YFSETQ. CDR3 region: CASSRFEGGSYNEQFF. The CDR3 nucleotides read TGCGCCAGCAGTCGATTTGAGGGAGGATCCTACAATGAGCAGTTCTTC.

The rearrangement uses TRBV3-1 (or the pseudogene TRBV3-2) and TRBJ2-3; D is possibly TRBD2 (5 bases). Trimming took 2 bases from V and 6 from J, leaving 6 bases between them. Germline lookup yields CDR1 LGHDT and CDR2 YNNKEL (reference sequence). The CDR3 has 12 amino acids. The CDR3 DNA sequence: TGTGCCAGCAGCCAAAGGAGGGATACGCAGTATTTT. Translated, it gives CASSQRRDTQYF.

The chain recombines TRBV30 with TRBJ2-1; a weak D match, TRBD2 (5 bases). The V end was cut by 5 bases, the J end by 0 bases, with 11 bases between. This CDR3 spans 14 amino acids. The germline CDR1 and CDR2 sequences are GTSNPN and SVGIG (reference sequence). CDR3 loop: CAWDKGSSYNEQFF. CDR3 DNA sequence: TGTGCCTGGGACAAAGGGAGCTCCTACAATGAGCAGTTCTTC.

This sequence joins TRBV2 and TRBJ2-5; 7 bases fit TRBD1. Losses at the gene ends were 4 bases for V and 4 bases for J; bases not matched to a gene: 6. The germline V gene has CDR1 SNHLY and CDR2 FYNNEI. This CDR3 spans 14 amino acids. The CDR3 reads CASSGRTGGETQYF. The DNA for the CDR3 is TGTGCCAGCAGTGGCCGGACAGGCGGAGAGACCCAGTACTTC.

The chain couples TRBV29-1 to TRBJ1-2; D not certain. The CDR3 contains 13 residues. The V end lost 0 bases, the J end lost 7 bases, and 12 bases lay between the germline ends. Germline-derived CDR1 and CDR2 are SQVTM and ANQGSEA. CDR3 amino acids: CSVEDGRAGGYTF. The CDR3 DNA reads as TGCAGCGTTGAAGATGGAAGGGCGGGTGGCTACACCTTC.

This chain connects TRBV4-1 to TRBJ2-2; D is possibly TRBD1 (6 bases). This CDR3 contains 15 residues. Germline loops: CDR1 MGHRA, CDR2 YSYEKL. Trimming took 2 bases from V and 0 from J, leaving 7 bases between them. The CDR3 loop reads CASSQQGTNTGELFF. CDR3 DNA: TGCGCCAGCAGCCAACAGGGGACGAACACCGGGGAGCTGTTTTTT.

Only one count was recorded for this clone. The rearrangement uses TRBV6-5 and TRBJ2-2; D uncertain. V lost 8 bases and J 0 bases, leaving 7 bases between the germline ends. CDR1 and CDR2 from the germline V gene are MNHEY and SVGAGI. The CDR3 contains 13 residues. CDR3 sequence (DNA): TGTGCCAGCGCGGAATCGAACACCGGGGAGCTGTTTTTT. Protein sequence: CASAESNTGELFF.

In this sample, this clone turned up a few times. The V gene is TRBV18, the J gene TRBJ1-2; 8 nucleotides agree with TRBD1. V shed 3 bases and J 8 bases; nucleotides not matched to a gene: 5. The germline V gene encodes CDR1 KGHSH and CDR2 LQKENI. The CDR3 loop spans 13 amino acids. CDR3 amino acids: CASSPTDREGYTF. CDR3 nucleotides: TGTGCCAGCTCACCGACGGACAGGGAGGGCTACACCTTC.

The rearrangement uses TRBV19 and TRBJ2-3; 9 bases are shared with TRBD1. CDR1 and CDR2 (germline): LNHDA, SQIVND (reference sequence). The CDR3 extends over 14 amino acids. The junction had 8 bases not matched to a gene; V was cut back by 7 bases and J by 6 bases. CDR3 sequence reads: CASNQGQGEDTQYF. CDR3 nucleotide sequence: TGTGCCAGTAATCAGGGACAGGGCGAGGATACGCAGTATTTT.

The chain combines TRBV5-1 with TRBJ2-1, with 11 positions matching TRBD2. The CDR3 contains 16 residues. With V trimmed by 3 bases and J by 1 base, 3 bases remained unmatched. Germline loops: CDR1 SGHRS, CDR2 YFSETQ. The CDR3 nucleotides are TGCGCCAGCAGCTCCTCTAGCGGGAGGTCCTACAATGAGCAGTTCTTC. Translating it yields CASSSSSGRSYNEQFF.